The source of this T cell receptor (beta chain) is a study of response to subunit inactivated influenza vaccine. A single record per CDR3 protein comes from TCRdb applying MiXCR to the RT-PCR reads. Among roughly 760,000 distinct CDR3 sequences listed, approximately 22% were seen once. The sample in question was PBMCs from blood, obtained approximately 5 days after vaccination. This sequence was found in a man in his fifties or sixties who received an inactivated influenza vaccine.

The CDR3 bases are TGTGCCAGCAGTTTAGGCCGGGAGGGTGAGCAGTTCTTC. Translated: CASSLGREGEQFF. The chain combines TRBV12-3 or TRBV12-4 with TRBJ2-1; 8 bases fit TRBD2. The CDR3 consists of 13 residues. J gave up 9 bases and V 1 base, and 2 bases lay outside the gene matches.